Below, 13 T cell receptor beta chains from the same sample are listed, as sequenced in a study of T cell changes during pregnancy in multiple sclerosis. Libraries were prepared by immunoSEQ multiplex PCR; TCRdb keeps only in-frame clonotypes and omits some of them. This sample carries roughly 66,000 clones, around 92% of them seen once, and the ten largest clones take around 2.5%. The sample in question was peripheral blood, obtained in the first trimester of pregnancy. The receptors shown here come from a female donor with multiple sclerosis, enrolled in a pregnancy study.

V gene TRBV7-2 combines with J gene TRBJ1-2; D is undetermined. CDR1 SGHTA and CDR2 FQGNSA come from the germline V gene. The CDR3 has 14 residues. V lost 0 bases, J lost 1 base, and 6 bases lay in between. This CDR3 is CASSLATNNYGYTF. CDR3 nucleotides: TGTGCCAGCAGCTTAGCGACAAATAACTATGGCTACACCTTC.

This clone was observed once. The chain joins TRBV5-6 to TRBJ1-5; no reliable D call. The CDR3 length is 18 residues. V lost 4 bases, J lost 3 bases, and 23 bases lay in between. Per germline, CDR1 SGHDT and CDR2 YYEEEE. The DNA of the CDR3 is TGTGCCAGCAGCCTAAAACCTATCCCCAGAGAGGTCAATCAGCCCCAGCATTTT. It is translated as CASSLKPIPREVNQPQHF.

V and J are TRBV5-1 and TRBJ2-3; 7 bases line up with TRBD1. With V trimmed by 4 bases and J by 0 bases, 14 bases remained unmatched. Per germline, CDR1 SGHRS and CDR2 YFSETQ. The CDR3 covers 18 residues. CDR3 DNA sequence: TGCGCCAGCAGCAAGACCCGGGACAGCCCTCATAGCACAGATACGCAGTATTTT. As protein: CASSKTRDSPHSTDTQYF.

This chain links TRBV28 with TRBJ1-4; 10 bases fit TRBD1. V was clipped by 6 bases and J by 14 bases; unmatched bases: 6. This CDR3 is built from 12 residues. The germline gives CDR1 MDHEN, CDR2 SYDVKM. The CDR3 DNA reads TGTGCCAGCAGCCTGACAGGGGGCGGTCTGTTTTTT. Encoded protein: CASSLTGGGLFF.

The chain recombines TRBV5-6 with TRBJ2-1; 14 bases align to TRBD2. Losses at the gene ends were 4 bases for V and 2 bases for J; bases not matched to a gene: 11. The CDR3 has 19 residues. CDR1 and CDR2 from the germline V gene are SGHDT and YYEEEE. The CDR3 region has the DNA TGTGCCAGCAGCCCGAGACTAGCGGGAGGGCCGAGGACCTACAATGAGCAGTTCTTC. This sequence encodes CASSPRLAGGPRTYNEQFF.

This clone occurred once. The V call is TRBV19, the J call TRBJ2-1, with TRBD2 matching 7 bases. V gave up 8 bases and J gave up 1 base; unmatched junction bases: 8. This CDR3 has 15 residues. Germline CDR1 is LNHDA and CDR2 is SQIVND (reference sequence). Here the CDR3 reads CASSLAEVSYNEQFF. For the CDR3, the DNA is TGTGCCAGTTCTCTAGCGGAAGTTTCCTACAATGAGCAGTTCTTC.

This clone was seen a few times. This chain joins TRBV6-4 and TRBJ2-2; weak D call: TRBD1 (6 bases). Germline V lookup: CDR1 MRHNA, CDR2 SNTAGT. The CDR3 extends over 14 amino acids. V lost 0 bases and J lost 6, with 8 bases in between. CDR3 nucleotides: TGTGCCAGCAGTGACTCAGGGGGAGCCGGGGAGCTGTTTTTT. As protein: CASSDSGGAGELFF.

This chain links TRBV6-5 with TRBJ1-2; 9 bases line up with TRBD1. Looked up from germline, CDR1 is MNHEY and CDR2 is SVGAGI. Trimming at V came to 5 bases and at J to 2 bases, leaving 3 bases not matched to a gene. The CDR3 runs to 14 residues. This chain's CDR3 is CASSGTGRNYGYTF. The CDR3 region has the DNA TGTGCCAGCAGTGGGACAGGGAGAAACTATGGCTACACCTTC.

This clone was seen only once. V usage is TRBV10-3 and J usage is TRBJ2-2; unclear D gene. There are 16 residues in the CDR3. The V end lost 0 bases, the J end lost 2 bases, and 10 bases lay between the germline ends. Germline V CDR1 and CDR2: ENHRY, SYGVKD. CDR3 residues: CAISESSLLNTGELFF. As DNA, the CDR3 is TGTGCCATCAGTGAGTCGAGTCTCCTAAACACCGGGGAGCTGTTTTTT.

V usage is TRBV13 and J usage is TRBJ1-1; maybe TRBD1 (5 bases). V gave up 4 bases and J gave up 0 bases, with 18 bases separating them. Germline V gene lookup returns CDR1 PRHDT and CDR2 FYEKMQ (reference sequence). CDR3 length: 17 amino acids. DNA for the CDR3: TGTGCCAGCAGCTCCCCCCGGGCAGGGCCCTTGAACACTGAAGCTTTCTTT. Translating gives CASSSPRAGPLNTEAFF. Together with reference TRBV13 and TRBJ1-1, the CDR3 gives the full variable domain: AAGVIQSPRHLIKEKRETATLKCYPIPRHDTVYWYQQGPGQDPQFLISFYEKMQSDKGSIPDRFSAQQFSDYHSELNMSSLELGDSALYFCASSSPRAGPLNTEAFFGQGTRLTVV.

The chain carries TRBV30 and TRBJ1-2; 7 nucleotides agree with TRBD1. Per the germline V gene, CDR1 is GTSNPN and CDR2 is SVGIG (reference sequence). With V trimmed by 3 bases and J by 8 bases, 12 bases remained unmatched. The CDR3 totals 14 residues. As DNA, the CDR3 is TGTGCCTGGAGAGAAAGACAGGGTTTCGGAGGCTACACCTTC. Residues: CAWRERQGFGGYTF.

J is TRBJ2-7 and V is TRBV6-5; TRBD1 matches 10 bases. V was clipped by 6 bases and J by 7 bases; unmatched bases: 6. The CDR3 is made up of 13 amino acids. CDR1 and CDR2 from the germline V gene are MNHEY and SVGAGI. The CDR3 loop reads CASRRQGAREQYF. Written as DNA, the CDR3 is TGTGCCAGCAGGCGACAGGGGGCGCGAGAGCAGTACTTC.

The chain combines TRBV27 with TRBJ1-4, with D possibly being TRBD1 (5 bases). The germline gives CDR1 MNHEY, CDR2 SMNVEV (reference sequence). V gave up 4 bases and J gave up 4 bases, with 16 bases separating them. The CDR3 is 16 residues long. The CDR3 DNA reads TGTGCCAGCAGTTCGCTTAATGGGGCCTATAATGAAAAACTGTTTTTT. It translates to CASSSLNGAYNEKLFF.